One sample yielded the 8 T cell receptor beta chains listed below, sequenced in a study of cytomegalovirus exposure and HLA in healthy donors. Both 60 Vbeta primers and 13 Jbeta primers went into the PCR. The assay was immunoSEQ multiplex PCR, and TCRdb's table has in-frame clones only and misses some. The sample yields 150,000 or so clones, about 85% seen once. Sample: PBMCs. The receptor set was obtained from a woman in her fifties or sixties in good health and CMV-seropositive.

This sequence joins TRBV5-4 and TRBJ2-5; 16 positions match TRBD2. The CDR3 runs to 17 residues. V lost 5 bases and J lost 3; bases outside the gene matches: 7. CDR1 and CDR2 from the germline V gene are SGHNT and YYREEE (reference sequence). This chain's CDR3 is CASSPGLAGGPEETQYF. CDR3 coding DNA: TGTGCCAGCAGTCCGGGACTAGCGGGAGGGCCGGAAGAGACCCAGTACTTC.

CDR3 amino acids: CASSDPSRGADQPQHF. The CDR3 DNA reads as TGTGCCAGCAGTGACCCGAGTAGGGGTGCTGATCAGCCCCAGCATTTT. This chain uses TRBV6-4 with TRBJ1-5; TRBD1 might be the D (5 bases). V lost 2 bases to trimming and J lost 5 bases, with 16 bases between them. The CDR3 covers 16 residues. CDR1 is MRHNA, CDR2 SNTAGT, per germline.

The chain is built from TRBV4-1 and TRBJ2-2; the match to TRBD2 covers 7 bases. Trimming cost V 3 bases and J 1 base; bases outside gene matches: 8. The CDR3 extends over 17 amino acids. Looked up from germline, CDR1 is MGHRA and CDR2 is YSYEKL. CDR3 in DNA: TGCGCCAGCAGCCATCACAGGACTAGAAAGAACACCGGGGAGCTGTTTTTT. Translating it yields CASSHHRTRKNTGELFF.

The chain joins TRBV6-5 to TRBJ1-2, with TRBD1 matching over 7 bases. V was pared by 6 bases and J by 4 bases, with 8 bases of the junction left unmatched. CDR3 length: 14 amino acids. CDR1 MNHEY and CDR2 SVGAGI come from the germline V gene. The CDR3 reads CASRAGTAPYGYTF. The DNA of the CDR3 is TGTGCCAGCAGGGCCGGGACAGCTCCCTATGGCTACACCTTC.

The CDR3 coding sequence is TGTGCCAGCAGCCAAGGCTTACAGAGTCAGCCCCAGCATTTT. Translated, it gives CASSQGLQSQPQHF. The V gene is TRBV7-2, the J gene TRBJ1-5, with no clear D. The length of the CDR3 is 14 residues. The ends were cut back, 5 bases at V and 6 bases at J, with 14 bases in the middle. Germline lookup yields CDR1 SGHTA and CDR2 FQGNSA. Full variable domain (remainder filled in from reference TRBV7-2 and TRBJ1-5): GAGVSQSPSNKVTEKGKDVELRCDPISGHTALYWYRQSLGQGLEFLIYFQGNSAPDKSGLPSDRFSAERTGGSVSTLTIQRTQQEDSAVYLCASSQGLQSQPQHFGDGTRLSIL.

The chain employs TRBV11-2 and TRBJ1-1; TRBD1 is a possible D gene (5 bases). CDR3 size: 15 residues. Germline V CDR1 and CDR2: SGHAT, FQNNGV. V was clipped by 5 bases and J by 0 bases, with 13 bases between them. Written as DNA, the CDR3 is TGTGCCAGCAGCCCCCGGGGGAGGGTGAACACTGAAGCTTTCTTT. The encoded protein is CASSPRGRVNTEAFF.

The V and J genes are TRBV19 and TRBJ1-5; no clear D. The CDR3 length is 14 residues. Germline CDR1 is LNHDA and CDR2 is SQIVND (reference sequence). With 5 bases removed from V and 6 bases from J, the gap between germline ends came to 14 bases. CDR3 coding DNA: TGTGCCAGTAGTCTAAGATCAGCGCGTCAGCCCCAGCATTTT. As protein: CASSLRSARQPQHF.

V and J are TRBV27 and TRBJ1-5, with 7 bases identical to TRBD1. V lost 6 bases to trimming and J lost 7 bases; unmatched junction nucleotides: 15. Germline V gives CDR1 MNHEY, CDR2 SMNVEV (reference sequence). The CDR3 contains 16 residues. DNA for the CDR3: TGTGCCAGCAGCAATCGTCCGGGACAGAGCGTCCAGCCCCAGCATTTT. Its translation: CASSNRPGQSVQPQHF.